This is a list of T cell receptor beta chains from one sample in a study of beta chain features in type 1 diabetes. Some clones are missing from TCRdb's copy, which holds only in-frame ones; the method was immunoSEQ multiplex PCR. The sample has 600,000 or so clones, 9.5% to 15% seen once; the top ten hold over 0.1%. The sequenced sample was naive CD4+ T cells from blood. The receptors derive from a man aged 25-40 years with type 1 diabetes. The CDR3 runs from the conserved cysteine through the conserved F or W. The order of the fields is J gene, clone size, D gene, V gene, CDR3 DNA, CDR3 protein. The D gene is left open where the match is weak. Not all rows give a size; the values are once, few, many and, for expanded clones, a class.

j_call: TRBJ2-1; clone_size: .; d_call: .; v_call: TRBV7-2; cdr3_nt: TGTGCCAGCAGCTTAGCCAGGGACAATGAGCAGTTCTTC; cdr3_aa: CASSLARDNEQFF
j_call: TRBJ1-1; clone_size: few; d_call: .; v_call: TRBV27; cdr3_nt: TGTGCCAGCAGTTTCACACGCGGGACTGAAGCTTTCTTT; cdr3_aa: CASSFTRGTEAFF
j_call: TRBJ2-7; clone_size: .; d_call: .; v_call: TRBV28; cdr3_nt: TGTGCCAGCAGTACCGGACATTCAGGCTCCTACGAGCAGTACTTC; cdr3_aa: CASSTGHSGSYEQYF
j_call: TRBJ2-7; clone_size: .; d_call: .; v_call: TRBV5-1; cdr3_nt: TGCGCCAGCAGCTATAGGGAAGGGAGCGAGCAGTACTTC; cdr3_aa: CASSYREGSEQYF
j_call: TRBJ1-5; clone_size: .; d_call: TRBD1; v_call: TRBV6-1; cdr3_nt: TGTGCCAGCAGTCGGACAGGCAGCAATCAGCCCCAGCATTTT; cdr3_aa: CASSRTGSNQPQHF
j_call: TRBJ1-5; clone_size: few; d_call: TRBD1; v_call: TRBV2; cdr3_nt: TGTGCCAGCAGTCAACAGGGGCCCCCCTATCAGCCCCAGCATTTT; cdr3_aa: CASSQQGPPYQPQHF
j_call: TRBJ2-5; clone_size: .; d_call: .; v_call: TRBV29-1; cdr3_nt: TGCAGCGTAATCAACAGGGTCCAAGAGACCCAGTACTTC; cdr3_aa: CSVINRVQETQYF
j_call: TRBJ1-2; clone_size: .; d_call: .; v_call: TRBV2; cdr3_nt: TGTGCCAGCAGTTCATATGGCTACACCTTC; cdr3_aa: CASSSYGYTF
j_call: TRBJ2-3; clone_size: few; d_call: TRBD1; v_call: TRBV29-1; cdr3_nt: TGCAGCGTAGTGGACAGGGAATTAACAGATACGCAGTATTTT; cdr3_aa: CSVVDRELTDTQYF
j_call: TRBJ1-6; clone_size: .; d_call: TRBD1; v_call: TRBV5-4; cdr3_nt: TGTGCCAGCAGCTTCGACAGGGGTGGTTCACCCCTCCACTTT; cdr3_aa: CASSFDRGGSPLHF
j_call: TRBJ1-5; clone_size: .; d_call: TRBD1; v_call: TRBV30; cdr3_nt: TGTGCCTGGGGAAAGGACAGGCTCAATCAGCCCCAGCATTTT; cdr3_aa: CAWGKDRLNQPQHF
j_call: TRBJ2-3; clone_size: few; d_call: .; v_call: TRBV10-3; cdr3_nt: TGTGCCATGGGGAGTGGGACAACGGCAGATACGCAGTATTTT; cdr3_aa: CAMGSGTTADTQYF
j_call: TRBJ1-2; clone_size: .; d_call: .; v_call: TRBV27; cdr3_nt: TGTGCCAGCAGTTTATCAGGGAGAATAGGCTACACCTTC; cdr3_aa: CASSLSGRIGYTF
j_call: TRBJ1-1; clone_size: few; d_call: .; v_call: TRBV5-1; cdr3_nt: TGCGCCAGCAGCACGAATCCCGGGACTAGCCTCACTCCAATGAACACTGAAGCTTTCTTT; cdr3_aa: CASSTNPGTSLTPMNTEAFF
j_call: TRBJ2-6; clone_size: .; d_call: TRBD1; v_call: TRBV9; cdr3_nt: TGTGCCAGCAGCGCCCGGGACAGGGGTTTTGGACACTCTGGGGCCAACGTCCTGACTTTC; cdr3_aa: CASSARDRGFGHSGANVLTF
j_call: TRBJ1-4; clone_size: .; d_call: .; v_call: TRBV7-9; cdr3_nt: TGTGCCAGCAGCTCGCCCGGGGGCGATGTAAAACTGTTTTTT; cdr3_aa: CASSSPGGDVKLFF
j_call: TRBJ2-7; clone_size: .; d_call: TRBD2; v_call: TRBV6-1; cdr3_nt: TGTGCCAGCAGTGATCAAATCCAGCGGGGCCTCTACGAGCAGTACTTC; cdr3_aa: CASSDQIQRGLYEQYF
j_call: TRBJ1-4; clone_size: .; d_call: .; v_call: TRBV14; cdr3_nt: TGTGCCAGCAGCCAAGAGTGGGAAAAACTGTTTTTT; cdr3_aa: CASSQEWEKLFF
j_call: TRBJ1-1; clone_size: few; d_call: .; v_call: TRBV7-9; cdr3_nt: TGTGCCAGCAGCTTTTTGCTGGGAGAAGCTTTCTTT; cdr3_aa: CASSFLLGEAFF
j_call: TRBJ2-5; clone_size: few; d_call: .; v_call: TRBV5-1; cdr3_nt: TGCGCCAGCAGGGGTCCTAACCAAGAGACCCAGTACTTC; cdr3_aa: CASRGPNQETQYF
j_call: TRBJ1-1; clone_size: few; d_call: .; v_call: TRBV18; cdr3_nt: TGTGCCAGCTCCCGATCTCCGACCAGGGTGGGTGACACTGAAGCTTTCTTT; cdr3_aa: CASSRSPTRVGDTEAFF
j_call: TRBJ2-1; clone_size: few; d_call: .; v_call: TRBV30; cdr3_nt: TGTGCCTGGAAAGCAAGCGGTACCTACAATGAGCAGTTCTTC; cdr3_aa: CAWKASGTYNEQFF
j_call: TRBJ2-2; clone_size: .; d_call: .; v_call: TRBV10-3; cdr3_nt: TGTGCCATCAGTGAGTCGATTCACTCGAACACCGGGGAGCTGTTTTTT; cdr3_aa: CAISESIHSNTGELFF